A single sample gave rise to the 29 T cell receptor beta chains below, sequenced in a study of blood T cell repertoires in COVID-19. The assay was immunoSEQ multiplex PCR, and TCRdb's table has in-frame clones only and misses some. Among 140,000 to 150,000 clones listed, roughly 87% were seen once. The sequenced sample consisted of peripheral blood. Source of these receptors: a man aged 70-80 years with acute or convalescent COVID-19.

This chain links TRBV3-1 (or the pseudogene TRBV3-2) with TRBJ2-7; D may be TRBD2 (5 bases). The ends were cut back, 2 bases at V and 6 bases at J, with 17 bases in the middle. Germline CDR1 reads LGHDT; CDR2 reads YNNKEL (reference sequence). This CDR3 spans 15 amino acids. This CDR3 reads CASSQRRQLVTEQYF. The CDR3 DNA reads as TGTGCCAGCAGCCAAAGGAGGCAGCTAGTAACCGAGCAGTACTTC.

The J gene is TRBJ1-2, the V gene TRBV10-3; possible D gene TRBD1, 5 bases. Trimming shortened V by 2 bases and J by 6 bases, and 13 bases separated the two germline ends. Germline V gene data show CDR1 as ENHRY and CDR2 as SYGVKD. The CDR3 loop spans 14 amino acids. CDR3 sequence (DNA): TGTGCCATCAGTGAGAGGGGAGGACGAGATGGCTACACCTTC. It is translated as CAISERGGRDGYTF.

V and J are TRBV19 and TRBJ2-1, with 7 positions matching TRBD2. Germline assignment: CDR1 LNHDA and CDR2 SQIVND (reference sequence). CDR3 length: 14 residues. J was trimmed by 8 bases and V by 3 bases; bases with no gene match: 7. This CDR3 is CASSIRAGAHEQFF. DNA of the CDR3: TGTGCCAGTAGTATTAGGGCGGGAGCGCATGAGCAGTTCTTC.

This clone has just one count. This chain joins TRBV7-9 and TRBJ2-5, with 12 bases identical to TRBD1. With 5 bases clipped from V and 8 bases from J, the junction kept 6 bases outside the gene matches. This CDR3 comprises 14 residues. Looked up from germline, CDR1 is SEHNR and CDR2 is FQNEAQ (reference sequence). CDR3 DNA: TGTGCCAGCAGCGTACCGGGACAGGGGGCAACCCAGTACTTC. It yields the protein CASSVPGQGATQYF.

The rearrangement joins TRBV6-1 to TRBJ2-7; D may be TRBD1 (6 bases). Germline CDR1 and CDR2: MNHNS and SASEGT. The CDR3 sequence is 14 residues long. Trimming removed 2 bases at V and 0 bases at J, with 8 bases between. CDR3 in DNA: TGTGCCAGCAGTGAAAGGGGGTACTCCTACGAGCAGTACTTC. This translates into CASSERGYSYEQYF.

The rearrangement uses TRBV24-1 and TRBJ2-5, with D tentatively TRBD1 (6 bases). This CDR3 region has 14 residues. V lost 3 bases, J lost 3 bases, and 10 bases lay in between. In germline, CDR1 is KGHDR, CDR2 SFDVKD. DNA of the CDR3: TGTGCCACCAGTGATAGCACAGGGAAAGAGACCCAGTACTTC. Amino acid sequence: CATSDSTGKETQYF.

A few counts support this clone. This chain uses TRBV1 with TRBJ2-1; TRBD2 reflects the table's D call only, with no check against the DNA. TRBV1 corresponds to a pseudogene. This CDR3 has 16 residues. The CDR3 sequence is CTSSQGTSGRVDEQFF. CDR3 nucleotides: TGCACCAGCAGCCAAGGCACGAGCGGGAGGGTCGATGAGCAGTTCTTC.

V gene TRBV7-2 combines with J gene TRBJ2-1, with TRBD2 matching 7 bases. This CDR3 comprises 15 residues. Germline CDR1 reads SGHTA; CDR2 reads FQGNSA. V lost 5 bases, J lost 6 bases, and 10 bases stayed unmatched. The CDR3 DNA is TGTGCCAGCAGCCAAGCGTCGGGAGGAACCAATGAGCAGTTCTTC. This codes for CASSQASGGTNEQFF.

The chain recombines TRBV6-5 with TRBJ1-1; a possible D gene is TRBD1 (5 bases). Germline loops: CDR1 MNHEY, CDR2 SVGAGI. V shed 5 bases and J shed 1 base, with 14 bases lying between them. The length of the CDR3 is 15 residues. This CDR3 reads CASSRSLGRNTEAFF. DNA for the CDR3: TGTGCCAGCAGTCGCAGTCTGGGGCGGAACACTGAAGCTTTCTTT.

CDR3 protein: CASSLVPGVAYEQFF. For the CDR3, the DNA is TGCGCCAGCAGCTTGGTTCCGGGGGTGGCTTACGAGCAGTTCTTC. The chain uses TRBV5-1 and TRBJ2-1; possible D gene TRBD2, 6 bases. Per the germline V gene, CDR1 is SGHRS and CDR2 is YFSETQ. V was shortened by 0 bases and J by 10 bases, with 17 bases between the two germline ends. This CDR3 region has 15 residues.

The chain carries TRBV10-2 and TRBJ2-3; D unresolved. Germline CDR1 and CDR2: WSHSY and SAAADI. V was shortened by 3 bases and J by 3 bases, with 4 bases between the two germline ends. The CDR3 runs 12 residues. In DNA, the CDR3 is TGCGCCAGCAGTGATCAAACAGATACGCAGTATTTT. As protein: CASSDQTDTQYF.

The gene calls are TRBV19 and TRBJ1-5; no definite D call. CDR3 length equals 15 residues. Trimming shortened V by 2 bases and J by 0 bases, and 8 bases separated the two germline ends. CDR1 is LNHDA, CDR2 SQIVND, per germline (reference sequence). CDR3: CASSIILVSNQPQHF. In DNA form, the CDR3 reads TGTGCCAGTAGTATAATACTTGTTAGCAATCAGCCCCAGCATTTT.

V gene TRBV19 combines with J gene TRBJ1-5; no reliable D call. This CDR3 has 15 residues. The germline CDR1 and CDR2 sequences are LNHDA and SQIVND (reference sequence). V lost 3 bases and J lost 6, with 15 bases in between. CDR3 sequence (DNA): TGTGCCAGTAGTATTCTTTCCGGGGTCGCTCAGCCCCAGCATTTT. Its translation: CASSILSGVAQPQHF. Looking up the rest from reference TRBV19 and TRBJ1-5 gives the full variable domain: DGGITQSPKYLFRKEGQNVTLSCEQNLNHDAMYWYRQDPGQGLRLIYYSQIVNDFQKGDIAEGYSVSREKKESFPLTVTSAQKNPTAFYLCASSILSGVAQPQHFGDGTRLSIL.

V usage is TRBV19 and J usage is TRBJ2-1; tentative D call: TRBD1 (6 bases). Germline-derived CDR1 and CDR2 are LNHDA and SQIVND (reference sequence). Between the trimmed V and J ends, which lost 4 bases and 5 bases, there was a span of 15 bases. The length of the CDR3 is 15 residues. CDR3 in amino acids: CASSTPRQVHNEQFF. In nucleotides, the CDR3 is TGTGCCAGTAGTACCCCGAGACAGGTTCACAATGAGCAGTTCTTC.

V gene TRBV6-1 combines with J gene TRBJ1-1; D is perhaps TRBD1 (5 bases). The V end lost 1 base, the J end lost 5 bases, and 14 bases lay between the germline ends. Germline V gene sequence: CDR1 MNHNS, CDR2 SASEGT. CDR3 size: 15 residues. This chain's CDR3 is CASSEESGWKTEAFF. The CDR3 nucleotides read TGTGCCAGCAGTGAAGAGTCAGGGTGGAAGACTGAAGCTTTCTTT.

CDR3 DNA sequence: TGTGCCAGCTCACCGAACATCGTAGGACAGGCCCAAGCTTTCTTT. Its protein is CASSPNIVGQAQAFF. The chain uses TRBV18 and TRBJ1-1; TRBD1 matches at 7 bases. V dropped 3 bases and J dropped 9; count of bases not matched to a gene: 13. The CDR3 is 15 residues long. Germline assignment: CDR1 KGHSH and CDR2 LQKENI.

Here the CDR3 reads CASSVGGGRQTQYF. The CDR3 nucleotides read TGTGCCAGCAGCGTAGGTGGGGGCAGACAGACCCAGTACTTC. The genes are TRBV9 and TRBJ2-5, with D possibly TRBD1 on 6 matching bases. Germline V CDR1 and CDR2: SGDLS, YYNGEE. Trimming took 0 bases from V and 6 from J, leaving 12 bases between them. The CDR3 length is 14 residues.

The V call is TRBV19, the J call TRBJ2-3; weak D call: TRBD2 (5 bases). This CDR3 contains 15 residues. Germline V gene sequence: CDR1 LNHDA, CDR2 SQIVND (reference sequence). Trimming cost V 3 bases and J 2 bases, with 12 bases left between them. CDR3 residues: CASSISRAITDTQYF. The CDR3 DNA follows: TGTGCCAGTAGTATCTCGCGGGCGATCACAGATACGCAGTATTTT.

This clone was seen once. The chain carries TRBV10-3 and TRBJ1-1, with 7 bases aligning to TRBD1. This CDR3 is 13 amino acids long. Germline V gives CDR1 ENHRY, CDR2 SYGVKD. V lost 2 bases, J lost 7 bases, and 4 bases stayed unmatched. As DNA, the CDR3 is TGTGCCATCAGTGAGACGGGACAGCTTGAAGCTTTCTTT. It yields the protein CAISETGQLEAFF.

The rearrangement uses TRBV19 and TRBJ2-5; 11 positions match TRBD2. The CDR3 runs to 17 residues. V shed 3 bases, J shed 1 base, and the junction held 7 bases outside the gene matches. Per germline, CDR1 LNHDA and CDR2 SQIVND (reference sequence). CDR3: CASSMGGLAGGQETQYF. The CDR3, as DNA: TGTGCCAGTAGTATGGGGGGCCTAGCGGGAGGCCAAGAGACCCAGTACTTC.

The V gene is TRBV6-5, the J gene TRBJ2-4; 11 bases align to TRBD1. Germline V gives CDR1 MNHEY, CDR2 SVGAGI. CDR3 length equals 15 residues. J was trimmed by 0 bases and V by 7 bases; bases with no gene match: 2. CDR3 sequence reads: CASTGQGAAKNIQYF. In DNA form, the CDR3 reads TGTGCCAGCACTGGACAGGGGGCAGCCAAAAACATTCAGTACTTC.

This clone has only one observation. CDR3 DNA: TGTGCCAGCAGCTTGGGCGGGGGGGCAGATACGCAGTATTTT. Translating gives CASSLGGGADTQYF. The chain has TRBV7-9 and TRBJ2-3, with TRBD2 matching over 9 bases. The junction had 2 bases not matched to a gene; V was cut back by 3 bases and J by 4 bases. The germline CDR1 and CDR2 sequences are SEHNR and FQNEAQ (reference sequence). CDR3 length: 14 residues.

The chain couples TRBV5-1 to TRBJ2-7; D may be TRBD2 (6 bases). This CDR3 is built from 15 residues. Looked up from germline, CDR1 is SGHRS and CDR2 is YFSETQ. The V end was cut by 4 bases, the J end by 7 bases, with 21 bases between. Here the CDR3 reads CASSLSTARGGEQYF. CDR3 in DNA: TGCGCCAGCAGCCTTAGTACTGCTCGCGGAGGGGAGCAGTACTTC.

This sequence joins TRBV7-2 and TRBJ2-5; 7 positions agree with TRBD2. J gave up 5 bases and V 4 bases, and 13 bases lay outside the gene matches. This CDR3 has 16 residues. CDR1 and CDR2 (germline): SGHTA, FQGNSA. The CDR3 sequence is CASSSGLPLRGETQYF. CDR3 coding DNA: TGTGCCAGCAGCTCGGGACTACCCCTCCGGGGGGAGACCCAGTACTTC.

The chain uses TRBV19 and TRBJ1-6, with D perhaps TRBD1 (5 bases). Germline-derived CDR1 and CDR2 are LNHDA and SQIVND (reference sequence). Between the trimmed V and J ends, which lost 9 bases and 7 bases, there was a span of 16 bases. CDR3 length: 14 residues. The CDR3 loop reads CASRTPGLNSPLHF. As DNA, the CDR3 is TGTGCCAGCCGAACCCCAGGGCTCAATTCACCCCTCCACTTT.

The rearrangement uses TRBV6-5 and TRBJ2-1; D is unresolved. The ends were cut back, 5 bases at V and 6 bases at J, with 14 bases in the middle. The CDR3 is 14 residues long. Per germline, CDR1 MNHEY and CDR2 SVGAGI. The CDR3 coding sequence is TGTGCCAGCAGTCCCAGCCTAGGTACCAATGAGCAGTTCTTC. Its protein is CASSPSLGTNEQFF.

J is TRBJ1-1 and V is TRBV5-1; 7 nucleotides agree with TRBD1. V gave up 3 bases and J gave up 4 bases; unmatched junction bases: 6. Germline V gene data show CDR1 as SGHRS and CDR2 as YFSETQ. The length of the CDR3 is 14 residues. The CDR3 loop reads CASSSDRAITEAFF. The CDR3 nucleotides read TGCGCCAGCAGCTCAGACAGGGCGATCACTGAAGCTTTCTTT.

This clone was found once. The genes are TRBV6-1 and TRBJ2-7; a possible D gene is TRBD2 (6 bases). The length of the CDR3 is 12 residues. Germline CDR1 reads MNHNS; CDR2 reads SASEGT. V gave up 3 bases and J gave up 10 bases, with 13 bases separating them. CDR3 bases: TGTGCCAGCAGTGATCAGCAGGGACTTCAGTACTTC. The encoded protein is CASSDQQGLQYF.

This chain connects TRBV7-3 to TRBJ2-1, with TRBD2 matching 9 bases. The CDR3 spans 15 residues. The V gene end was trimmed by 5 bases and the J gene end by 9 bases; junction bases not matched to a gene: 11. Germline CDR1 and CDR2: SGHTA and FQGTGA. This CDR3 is CASSPVAGAAGEQFF. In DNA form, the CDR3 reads TGTGCCAGCAGCCCGGTAGCGGGAGCAGCGGGTGAGCAGTTCTTC.